This TCR beta chain originates from a study of OX40 agonist ivuxolimab in advanced cancers. As for the study in general: The drug used for patients, ivuxolimab, was an agonistic anti-OX40 (CD134) antibody. The study enrolled dose-escalation patients with hepatocellular carcinoma, melanoma, renal cell or head and neck cancer. The study, taken as a whole, reports: Dose levels from 0.1 to 3.0 mg/kg saw CD4+ and CD8+ blood T cells expand clonally by week 6.

The CDR3 is 18 residues long. V shed 2 bases and J 3 bases; nucleotides not matched to a gene: 12. Germline CDR1 reads PRHDT; CDR2 reads FYEKMQ (reference sequence). Concerning this clone: Antigen specificity is unknown.

TCRdb's copy holds only in-frame clones and misses some; the assay was immunoSEQ multiplex PCR. The table has tens of thousands of clones, roughly four fifths seen once; the top ten hold over 2%. The sequencing here drew on CD4+ or CD8+ T cells sorted from blood, taken in a trial of the OX40 agonist ivuxolimab. V and J are TRBV13 and TRBJ1-4; TRBD1 matches at 7 bases. The receptor's source is an adult with an advanced solid tumor such as melanoma, head and neck, liver or kidney cancer. This CDR3 is CASSLYGTASRPNEKLFF. Written as DNA, the CDR3 is TGTGCCAGCAGCTTATACGGGACAGCTAGTCGACCTAATGAAAAACTGTTTTTT.